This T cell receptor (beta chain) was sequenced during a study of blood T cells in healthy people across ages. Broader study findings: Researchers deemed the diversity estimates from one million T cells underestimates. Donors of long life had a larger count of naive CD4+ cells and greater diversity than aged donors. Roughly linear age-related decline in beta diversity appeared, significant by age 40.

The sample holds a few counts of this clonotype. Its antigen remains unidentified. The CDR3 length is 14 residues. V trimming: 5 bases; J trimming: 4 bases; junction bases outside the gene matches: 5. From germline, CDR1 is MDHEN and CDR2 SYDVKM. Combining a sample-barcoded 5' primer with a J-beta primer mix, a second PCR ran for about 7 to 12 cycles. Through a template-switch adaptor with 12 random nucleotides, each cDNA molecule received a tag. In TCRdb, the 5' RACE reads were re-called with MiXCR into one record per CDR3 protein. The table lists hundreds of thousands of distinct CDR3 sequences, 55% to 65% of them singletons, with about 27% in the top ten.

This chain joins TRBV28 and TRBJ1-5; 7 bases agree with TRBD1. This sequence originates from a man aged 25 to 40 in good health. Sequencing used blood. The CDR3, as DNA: TGTGCCAGCAGTATAACAGGGGAGAATCAGCCCCAGCATTTT. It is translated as CASSITGENQPQHF. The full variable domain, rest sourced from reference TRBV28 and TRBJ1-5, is DVKVTQSSRYLVKRTGEKVFLECVQDMDHENMFWYRQDPGLGLRLIYFSYDVKMKEKGDIPEGYSVSREKKERFSLILESASTNQTSMYLCASSITGENQPQHFGDGTRLSIL.